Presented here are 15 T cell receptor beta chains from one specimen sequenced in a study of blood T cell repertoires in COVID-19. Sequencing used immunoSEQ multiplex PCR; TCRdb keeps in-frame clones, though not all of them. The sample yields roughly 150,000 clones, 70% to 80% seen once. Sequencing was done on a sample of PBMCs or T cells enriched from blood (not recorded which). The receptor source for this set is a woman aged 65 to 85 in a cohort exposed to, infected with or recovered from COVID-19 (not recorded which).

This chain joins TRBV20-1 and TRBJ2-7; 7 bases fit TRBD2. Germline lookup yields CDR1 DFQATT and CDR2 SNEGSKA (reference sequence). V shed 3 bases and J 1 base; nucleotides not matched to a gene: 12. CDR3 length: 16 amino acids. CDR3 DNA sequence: TGCAGTGCTAGTCCTCCAGGAGCGGGAATATCCTACGAGCAGTACTTC. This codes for CSASPPGAGISYEQYF.

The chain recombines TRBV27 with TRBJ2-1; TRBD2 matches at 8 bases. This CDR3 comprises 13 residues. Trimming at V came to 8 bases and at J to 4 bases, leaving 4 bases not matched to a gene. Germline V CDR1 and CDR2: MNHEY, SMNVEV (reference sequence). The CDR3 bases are TGTGCCAGCCGGGCGGGAGGTTACAATGAGCAGTTCTTC. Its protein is CASRAGGYNEQFF.

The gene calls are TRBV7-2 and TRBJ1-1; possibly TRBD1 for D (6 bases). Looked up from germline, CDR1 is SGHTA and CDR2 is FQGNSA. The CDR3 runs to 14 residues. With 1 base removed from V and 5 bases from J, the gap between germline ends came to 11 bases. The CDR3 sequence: CASSLDTGRTEAFF. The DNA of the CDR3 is TGTGCCAGCAGCTTAGATACAGGGCGGACTGAAGCTTTCTTT.

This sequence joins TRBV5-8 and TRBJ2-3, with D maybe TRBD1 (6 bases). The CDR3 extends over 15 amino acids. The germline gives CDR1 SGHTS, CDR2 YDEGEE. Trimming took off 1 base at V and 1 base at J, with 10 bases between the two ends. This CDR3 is CASSLRGTGTDTQYF. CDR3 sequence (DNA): TGTGCCAGCAGCTTGAGGGGGACGGGCACAGATACGCAGTATTTT.

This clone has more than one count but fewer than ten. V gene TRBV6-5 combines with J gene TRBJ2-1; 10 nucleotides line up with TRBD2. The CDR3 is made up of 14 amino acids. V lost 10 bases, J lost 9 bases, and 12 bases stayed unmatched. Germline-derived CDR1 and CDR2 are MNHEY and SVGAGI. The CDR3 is CATYPTAGGPEQFF. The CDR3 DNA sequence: TGTGCCACCTATCCTACAGCGGGAGGGCCTGAGCAGTTCTTC.

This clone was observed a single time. The CDR3 region has the DNA TGTGCCATCAGTGCCGGGACAGGGATACTTAGCAATCAGCCCCAGCATTTT. This encodes CAISAGTGILSNQPQHF. The chain recombines TRBV10-3 with TRBJ1-5, with TRBD1 identical over 9 bases. Germline CDR1 ENHRY, CDR2 SYGVKD. This CDR3 is built from 17 residues. Trimming cost V 4 bases and J 0 bases; bases outside gene matches: 7.

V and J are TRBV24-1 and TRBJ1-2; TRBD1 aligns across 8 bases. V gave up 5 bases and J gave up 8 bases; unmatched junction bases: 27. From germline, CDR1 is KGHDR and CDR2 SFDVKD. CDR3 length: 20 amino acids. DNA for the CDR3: TGTGCCACCAGTGCCGCCTGGGGGGAGGACAGGGAACTTTTTGGTCAAGGCTACACCTTC. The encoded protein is CATSAAWGEDRELFGQGYTF.

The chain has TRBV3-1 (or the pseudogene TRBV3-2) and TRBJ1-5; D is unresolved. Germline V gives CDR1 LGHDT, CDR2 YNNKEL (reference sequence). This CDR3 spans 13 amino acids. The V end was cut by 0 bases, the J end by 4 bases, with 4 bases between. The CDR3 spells CASSQDLNQPQHF. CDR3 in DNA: TGTGCCAGCAGCCAAGATCTGAATCAGCCCCAGCATTTT.

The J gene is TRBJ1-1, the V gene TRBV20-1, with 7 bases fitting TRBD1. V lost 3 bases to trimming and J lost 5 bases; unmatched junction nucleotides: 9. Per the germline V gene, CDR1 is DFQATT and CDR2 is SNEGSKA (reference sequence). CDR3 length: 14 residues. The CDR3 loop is CSASWNRGNTEAFF. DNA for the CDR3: TGCAGTGCTAGTTGGAACAGGGGAAATACTGAAGCTTTCTTT.

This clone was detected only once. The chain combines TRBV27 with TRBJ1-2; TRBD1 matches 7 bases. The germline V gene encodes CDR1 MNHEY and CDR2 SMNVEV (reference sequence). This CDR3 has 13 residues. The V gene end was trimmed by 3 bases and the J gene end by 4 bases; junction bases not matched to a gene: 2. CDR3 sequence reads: CASSFRGSYGYTF. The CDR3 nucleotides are TGTGCCAGCAGTTTCAGGGGGTCCTATGGCTACACCTTC.

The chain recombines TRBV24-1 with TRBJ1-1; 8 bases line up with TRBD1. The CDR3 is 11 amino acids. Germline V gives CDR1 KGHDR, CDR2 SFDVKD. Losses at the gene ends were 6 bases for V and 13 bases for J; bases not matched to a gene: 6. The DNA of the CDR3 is TGTGCCACCAGTTTGGGACAGGTGCTTTTCTTT. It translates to CATSLGQVLFF.

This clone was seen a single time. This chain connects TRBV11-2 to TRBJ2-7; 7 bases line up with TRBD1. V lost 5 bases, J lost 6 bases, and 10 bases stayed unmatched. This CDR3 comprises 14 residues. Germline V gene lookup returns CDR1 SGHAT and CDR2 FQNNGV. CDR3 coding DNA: TGTGCCAGCAGCGCTCAACAGGGGTTGGGCGAGCAGTACTTC. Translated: CASSAQQGLGEQYF. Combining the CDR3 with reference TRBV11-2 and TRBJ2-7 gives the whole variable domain EAGVAQSPRYKIIEKRQSVAFWCNPISGHATLYWYQQILGQGPKLLIQFQNNGVVDDSQLPKDRFSAERLKGVDSTLKIQPAKLEDSAVYLCASSAQQGLGEQYFGPGTRLTVT.

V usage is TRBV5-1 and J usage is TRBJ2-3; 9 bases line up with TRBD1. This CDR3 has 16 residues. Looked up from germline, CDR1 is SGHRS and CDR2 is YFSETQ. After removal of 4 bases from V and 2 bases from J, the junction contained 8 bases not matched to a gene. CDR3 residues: CASSPGTGTHTDTQYF. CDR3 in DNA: TGCGCCAGCAGCCCCGGGACAGGGACACACACAGATACGCAGTATTTT.

The CDR3 DNA reads TGTGCCAGCAGCCCCGCGCTTCAGGGTGGCTACACCTTC. The encoded protein is CASSPALQGGYTF. The chain carries TRBV3-1 (or the pseudogene TRBV3-2) and TRBJ1-2; D might be TRBD1 (5 bases). CDR1 is LGHDT and CDR2 is YNNKEL in the germline V gene (reference sequence). The CDR3 is 13 amino acids. With 4 bases removed from V and 7 bases from J, the gap between germline ends came to 13 bases.

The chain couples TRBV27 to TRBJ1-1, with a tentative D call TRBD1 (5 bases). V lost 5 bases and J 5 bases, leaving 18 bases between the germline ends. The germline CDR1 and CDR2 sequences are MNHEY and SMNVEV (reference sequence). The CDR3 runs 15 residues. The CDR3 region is CASSPHGQGVTEAFF. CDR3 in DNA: TGTGCCAGCAGTCCACACGGACAAGGAGTGACTGAAGCTTTCTTT.